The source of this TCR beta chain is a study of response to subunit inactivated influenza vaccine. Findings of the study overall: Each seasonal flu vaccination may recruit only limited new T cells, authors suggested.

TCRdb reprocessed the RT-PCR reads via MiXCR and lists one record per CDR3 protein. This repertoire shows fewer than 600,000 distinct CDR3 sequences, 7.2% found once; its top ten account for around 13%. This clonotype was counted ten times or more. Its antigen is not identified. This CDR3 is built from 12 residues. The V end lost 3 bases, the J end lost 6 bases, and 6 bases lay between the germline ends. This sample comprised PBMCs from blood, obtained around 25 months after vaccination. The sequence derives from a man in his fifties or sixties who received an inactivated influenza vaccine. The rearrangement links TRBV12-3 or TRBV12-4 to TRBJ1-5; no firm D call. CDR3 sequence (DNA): TGTGCCAGCAGTTTCCGGGTTCAGCCCCAGCATTTT. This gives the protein CASSFRVQPQHF.